The 29 T cell receptor beta chains in this list originate from one sample, sequenced in a study of cytomegalovirus exposure and HLA in healthy donors. PCR was performed using 60 Vbeta and 13 Jbeta primers. Some clones are missing from TCRdb's copy, which holds only in-frame ones; the method was immunoSEQ multiplex PCR. The sample lists about 180,000 clones, over 80% occurring once. Sequencing was done on a sample of PBMCs. The receptors shown here come from a man between 35 and 55 years old in good health and CMV-seronegative.

The chain uses TRBV6-5 and TRBJ2-7; D is possibly TRBD1 (7 bases). Germline V gene data show CDR1 as MNHEY and CDR2 as SVGAGI. The V end was cut by 6 bases, the J end by 3 bases, with 18 bases between. The CDR3 is made up of 15 amino acids. The CDR3 spells CASSPQPGGIYEQYF. The CDR3 coding sequence is TGTGCCAGCAGCCCTCAACCAGGGGGGATCTACGAGCAGTACTTC.

The chain carries TRBV7-9 and TRBJ2-3; TRBD2 matches at 11 bases. The CDR3 consists of 15 residues. The V and J ends lost 8 bases and 3 bases, in that order; junction bases with no gene match: 7. Germline V gene data show CDR1 as SEHNR and CDR2 as FQNEAQ (reference sequence). CDR3 nucleotides: TGTGCCAGCTCTGTAGCGGGGGGGAGAACAGATACGCAGTATTTT. This gives the protein CASSVAGGRTDTQYF.

The rearrangement uses TRBV2 and TRBJ2-2; D perhaps matches TRBD1 (6 bases). This CDR3 is 15 amino acids long. The V gene lost 6 bases and the J gene lost 4 bases, with 15 bases spanning the gap. Germline V gene sequence: CDR1 SNHLY, CDR2 FYNNEI. CDR3 sequence: CASSNPGHFTGELFF. In DNA form, the CDR3 reads TGTGCCAGCAGCAACCCGGGACATTTCACCGGGGAGCTGTTTTTT.

This clone was seen a few times. The chain carries TRBV7-2 and TRBJ2-7, with D possibly matching TRBD2 (5 bases). Trimming took 1 base from V and 1 from J, leaving 11 bases between them. This CDR3 region has 15 residues. The germline V gene encodes CDR1 SGHTA and CDR2 FQGNSA. The CDR3 DNA reads as TGTGCCAGCAGCTTAGAGGTGCGGAGGTCCTACGAGCAGTACTTC. Translating gives CASSLEVRRSYEQYF.

This clone was found a few times. Other DNA sequences in the same sample also yield this CDR3. The V gene is TRBV25-1, the J gene TRBJ1-1, with 8 bases identical to TRBD1. The trim removed 5 bases at V and 11 bases at J, leaving 10 bases unmatched. Germline loops: CDR1 MGHDK, CDR2 SYGVNS. The CDR3 runs to 13 residues. CDR3 DNA sequence: TGTGCCAGCAGTTCAACTCAGGGGGCGAGGGCTTTCTTT. The encoded protein is CASSSTQGARAFF.

V gene TRBV19 combines with J gene TRBJ2-3, with a possible D match to TRBD1 (6 bases). Per germline, CDR1 LNHDA and CDR2 SQIVND (reference sequence). Trimming took off 8 bases at V and 0 bases at J, with 12 bases between the two ends. The CDR3 sequence is 14 residues long. The CDR3 is CASATGLSTDTQYF. CDR3 bases: TGTGCCAGTGCGACAGGCCTCAGCACAGATACGCAGTATTTT.

A word on this clone: Other DNA sequences in the same sample also yield this CDR3. The rearrangement uses TRBV19 and TRBJ2-2; the D gene is possibly TRBD1 (6 bases). Germline V CDR1 and CDR2: LNHDA, SQIVND (reference sequence). Trimming removed 4 bases at V and 5 bases at J, with 8 bases between. The CDR3 sequence is 13 residues long. As DNA, the CDR3 is TGTGCCAGTAGTACAGGGGTTACCGGGGAGCTGTTTTTT. This encodes CASSTGVTGELFF.

This clone has more than one count but fewer than ten. The chain links TRBV5-1 to TRBJ2-5, with TRBD1 matching 7 bases. Germline-derived CDR1 and CDR2 are SGHRS and YFSETQ. The CDR3 contains 16 residues. After removal of 5 bases from V and 5 bases from J, the junction contained 15 bases not matched to a gene. The chain's CDR3 is CASRDRGPGKGETQYF. CDR3 in DNA: TGCGCCAGCAGGGATAGGGGGCCAGGGAAAGGCGAGACCCAGTACTTC.

The chain couples TRBV5-1 to TRBJ2-1; TRBD2 aligns across 8 bases. CDR3 size: 15 residues. Germline assignment: CDR1 SGHRS and CDR2 YFSETQ. V shed 4 bases and J 0 bases; nucleotides not matched to a gene: 3. The CDR3 loop is CASSGGGTSYNEQFF. The CDR3 bases are TGCGCCAGCAGCGGCGGGGGGACCTCCTACAATGAGCAGTTCTTC. Together with reference TRBV5-1 and TRBJ2-1, the CDR3 gives the full variable domain: KAGVTQTPRYLIKTRGQQVTLSCSPISGHRSVSWYQQTPGQGLQFLFEYFSETQRNKGNFPGRFSGRQFSNSRSEMNVSTLELGDSALYLCASSGGGTSYNEQFFGPGTRLTVL.

This clone was detected only a few times. J is TRBJ2-1 and V is TRBV6-1; 10 nucleotides line up with TRBD1. V lost 6 bases and J lost 8; bases outside the gene matches: 10. The length of the CDR3 is 15 residues. The germline V gene has CDR1 MNHNS and CDR2 SASEGT. The CDR3 region has the DNA TGTGCCAGCAGGGTCCGGACAGGGGGGAGGCATGAGCAGTTCTTC. Translating gives CASRVRTGGRHEQFF.

This clone was detected a few times. This chain uses TRBV28 with TRBJ2-4; 13 bases are shared with TRBD2. Looked up from germline, CDR1 is MDHEN and CDR2 is SYDVKM. The CDR3 loop spans 16 amino acids. V trimming: 3 bases; J trimming: 7 bases; junction bases outside the gene matches: 6. The CDR3 loop reads CASSLGRTSGSNIQYF. In nucleotides, the CDR3 is TGTGCCAGCAGTTTGGGGAGGACTAGCGGGAGCAACATTCAGTACTTC. Together with reference TRBV28 and TRBJ2-4, the CDR3 gives the full variable domain: DVKVTQSSRYLVKRTGEKVFLECVQDMDHENMFWYRQDPGLGLRLIYFSYDVKMKEKGDIPEGYSVSREKKERFSLILESASTNQTSMYLCASSLGRTSGSNIQYFGAGTRLSVL.

The CDR3 here is CASSNPRQGRSNTGELFF. The CDR3 DNA is TGTGCCAGTAGCAACCCCAGACAGGGCCGATCGAACACCGGGGAGCTGTTTTTT. This sequence joins TRBV19 and TRBJ2-2; 7 bases line up with TRBD1. CDR1 is LNHDA and CDR2 is SQIVND in the germline V gene (reference sequence). J was trimmed by 0 bases and V by 6 bases; bases with no gene match: 13. CDR3 length: 18 residues.

The chain uses TRBV4-2 and TRBJ2-7; D may be TRBD2 (5 bases). Trimming took 0 bases from V and 3 from J, leaving 9 bases between them. CDR3 length equals 14 residues. Germline V CDR1 and CDR2: LGHNA, YNFKEQ. CDR3 loop: CASSQDLRGYEQYF. Written as DNA, the CDR3 is TGTGCCAGCAGCCAAGATCTCCGGGGCTACGAGCAGTACTTC.

V usage is TRBV27 and J usage is TRBJ2-1, with no clear D. Trimming stripped 6 bases from V and 5 bases from J, with 5 bases between. CDR3 length equals 11 residues. The V gene's germline CDR1 is MNHEY and CDR2 SMNVEV (reference sequence). The CDR3 DNA reads TGTGCCAGCAGGCGAAACAATGAGCAGTTCTTC. Protein: CASRRNNEQFF.

This chain uses TRBV4-3 with TRBJ2-3, with D perhaps TRBD2 (7 bases). V lost 4 bases, J lost 9 bases, and 17 bases lay in between. Germline V gives CDR1 LGHNA, CDR2 YSLEER. The length of the CDR3 is 14 residues. CDR3 nucleotides: TGCGCCAGCAGCCTGGGGAGGGGGGGAGGAACGCAGTATTTT. Translating gives CASSLGRGGGTQYF.

The V and J genes are TRBV19 and TRBJ1-1; 10 nucleotides align to TRBD1. Germline CDR1 is LNHDA and CDR2 is SQIVND (reference sequence). The ends lost 6 bases at V and 0 bases at J; junction bases unmatched: 13. CDR3 length equals 18 residues. The DNA of the CDR3 is TGTGCCAGTAGGGAAGACAGGGGGCGATTTAGGATGAACACTGAAGCTTTCTTT. Translation: CASREDRGRFRMNTEAFF.

The rearrangement links TRBV7-2 to TRBJ2-3; no clear D. Germline V gene data show CDR1 as SGHTA and CDR2 as FQGNSA. The germline V and J ends were trimmed by 4 bases and 0 bases, with 8 bases remaining between them. This CDR3 region has 14 residues. Here the CDR3 reads CASSYQTSTDTQYF. The CDR3 DNA follows: TGTGCCAGCAGCTATCAAACTAGCACAGATACGCAGTATTTT.

The chain carries TRBV5-1 and TRBJ2-5, with 9 bases that match TRBD2. V lost 4 bases and J lost 2; bases outside the gene matches: 9. The germline gives CDR1 SGHRS, CDR2 YFSETQ. The CDR3 has 16 amino acids. This chain's CDR3 is CASSPTSGYVQETQYF. CDR3 bases: TGCGCCAGCAGCCCTACTAGCGGGTACGTTCAAGAGACCCAGTACTTC.

A single count supports this clone. V usage is TRBV30 and J usage is TRBJ1-2, with D unclear. The germline V and J ends were trimmed by 0 bases and 7 bases, with 9 bases remaining between them. This CDR3 is 12 amino acids long. The V gene's germline CDR1 is GTSNPN and CDR2 SVGIG (reference sequence). The CDR3 DNA follows: TGTGCCTGGAGTGTACATTCTCTTGGCTACACCTTC. Its protein is CAWSVHSLGYTF.

V usage is TRBV19 and J usage is TRBJ1-5; no reliable D call. The germline V and J ends were trimmed by 5 bases and 4 bases, with 15 bases remaining between them. The CDR3 sequence is 15 residues long. CDR1 is LNHDA, CDR2 SQIVND, per germline (reference sequence). CDR3 amino acids: CASSRSGGANQPQHF. The DNA for the CDR3 is TGTGCCAGTAGTCGGAGTGGCGGAGCAAATCAGCCCCAGCATTTT.

V usage is TRBV27 and J usage is TRBJ2-3; D possibly corresponds to TRBD1 (5 bases). Trimming shortened V by 3 bases and J by 6 bases, and 13 bases separated the two germline ends. This CDR3 is 14 amino acids long. CDR1 and CDR2 from the germline V gene are MNHEY and SMNVEV (reference sequence). The CDR3 nucleotides are TGTGCCAGCAGTTTTCAAGGGGCGCAGGATACGCAGTATTTT. Translated, it gives CASSFQGAQDTQYF.

The chain uses TRBV4-1 and TRBJ2-7, with 11 nucleotides matching TRBD1. The CDR3 contains 13 residues. The ends lost 5 bases at V and 6 bases at J; junction bases unmatched: 3. From germline, CDR1 is MGHRA and CDR2 YSYEKL. For the CDR3, the DNA is TGCGCCAGCAGCTACGGGACAGGGGGCGAGCAGTACTTC. This encodes CASSYGTGGEQYF.

The chain links TRBV7-8 to TRBJ2-5, with 12 bases aligning to TRBD1. CDR3 length equals 13 residues. Per germline, CDR1 SGHVS and CDR2 FQNEAQ. The junction had 6 bases not matched to a gene; V was cut back by 5 bases and J by 11 bases. CDR3 coding DNA: TGTGCCAGCAGCCTAGGGACAGGGGGCAAGCAGTACTTC. Translating gives CASSLGTGGKQYF.

To note about this clone: Other DNA sequences in the sample encode the same CDR3. This chain joins TRBV29-1 and TRBJ2-2, with TRBD2 matching over 8 bases. This CDR3 is 17 amino acids long. The junction had 15 bases not matched to a gene; V was cut back by 1 base and J by 8 bases. Germline V lookup: CDR1 SQVTM, CDR2 ANQGSEA. The CDR3 DNA sequence: TGCAGCGTTGAAGTACTAGCGGACAACCCCCCGGCTGGGGAGCTGTTTTTT. Translating it yields CSVEVLADNPPAGELFF.

The chain has TRBV6-5 and TRBJ1-1; 9 positions match TRBD1. This CDR3 has 14 residues. CDR1 is MNHEY, CDR2 SVGAGI, per germline. V was pared by 6 bases and J by 3 bases, with 5 bases of the junction left unmatched. CDR3 nucleotide sequence: TGTGCCAGCAGCCTGGACAGGGGTGACACTGAAGCTTTCTTT. Encoded protein: CASSLDRGDTEAFF.

The table lists this clone with a count of one. The chain joins TRBV2 to TRBJ2-1; 11 nucleotides agree with TRBD2. Trimming at V came to 4 bases and at J to 10 bases, leaving 6 bases not matched to a gene. This CDR3 spans 14 amino acids. Germline-derived CDR1 and CDR2 are SNHLY and FYNNEI. In DNA form, the CDR3 reads TGTGCCAGCAGTGTAGGGACTAGCGGAGGGGAGCAGTTCTTC. Its translation: CASSVGTSGGEQFF. Supplemented by reference TRBV2 and TRBJ2-1, the full variable domain reads EPEVTQTPSHQVTQMGQEVILRCVPISNHLYFYWYRQILGQKVEFLVSFYNNEISEKSEIFDDQFSVERPDGSNFTLKIRSTKLEDSAMYFCASSVGTSGGEQFFGPGTRLTVL.

The chain has TRBV25-1 and TRBJ2-5; 13 bases are a match to TRBD2. J gave up 4 bases and V 2 bases, and 7 bases lay outside the gene matches. The CDR3 sequence is 17 residues long. Germline loops: CDR1 MGHDK, CDR2 SYGVNS. The CDR3 protein is CASSEGELAGGLETQYF. For the CDR3, the DNA is TGTGCCAGCAGTGAAGGCGAACTAGCGGGAGGGTTAGAGACCCAGTACTTC.

The chain has TRBV6-1 and TRBJ2-5, with TRBD1 as a possible D gene (5 bases). The CDR3 covers 14 residues. Per germline, CDR1 MNHNS and CDR2 SASEGT. Trimming removed 2 bases at V and 6 bases at J, with 13 bases between. The CDR3 DNA sequence: TGTGCCAGCAGTGAAACCTCGACAGTGAAGACCCAGTACTTC. This translates into CASSETSTVKTQYF.

The genes are TRBV10-3 and TRBJ2-5; 10 nucleotides line up with TRBD1. The closer fit of TRBJ2-7 to the DNA end suggests the J call may be wrong. Germline CDR1 is ENHRY and CDR2 is SYGVKD. The CDR3 has 15 amino acids. The CDR3 loop reads CAISEGDRGAYEQYF. Written as DNA, the CDR3 is TGTGCCATCAGTGAGGGGGACAGGGGCGCCTACGAGCAGTACTTC.